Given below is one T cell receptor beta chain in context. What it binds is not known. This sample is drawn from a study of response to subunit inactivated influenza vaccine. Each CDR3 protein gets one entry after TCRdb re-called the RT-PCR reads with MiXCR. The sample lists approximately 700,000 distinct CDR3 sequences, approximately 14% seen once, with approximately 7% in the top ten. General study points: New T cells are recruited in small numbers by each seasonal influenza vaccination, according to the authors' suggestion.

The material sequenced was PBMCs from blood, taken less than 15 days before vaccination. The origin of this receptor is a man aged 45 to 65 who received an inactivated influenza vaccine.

Here the CDR3 DNA reads TGTGCCAGCAGCCAAGAGGTAGCGGGATATCATGAGCAGTTCTTC. It specifies CASSQEVAGYHEQFF. This chain connects TRBV4-2 to TRBJ2-1; 8 nucleotides match TRBD2. From germline, CDR1 is LGHNA and CDR2 YNFKEQ. The CDR3 spans 15 residues. J gave up 8 bases and V 0 bases, and 6 bases lay outside the gene matches.